Listed here are 4 T cell receptor beta chains from one sample, sequenced in a study of shared clonotypes between healthy human individuals. The assay was immunoSEQ multiplex PCR, and TCRdb's table has in-frame clones only and misses some. The sample contains under 2,000,000 clones, about 95% of which appear only once. Naive CD8 populations comprised CD45RO-negative cells positively selected for CCR7, excluding terminally differentiated effector memory CD45RA+ cells. Sequencing was performed on naive CD8+ T cells sorted from blood. The source is a young man in good health.

This clone was recorded only once. The rearrangement joins TRBV30 to TRBJ2-1, with D perhaps TRBD1 (6 bases). From germline, CDR1 is GTSNPN and CDR2 SVGIG (reference sequence). The CDR3 totals 12 residues. The V and J ends lost 0 bases and 9 bases respectively, with 9 bases between them. The chain's CDR3 is CAWSVGAGEQFF. CDR3 bases: TGTGCCTGGAGTGTGGGGGCTGGTGAGCAGTTCTTC.

The chain employs TRBV30 and TRBJ1-2; no clear D gene. The germline V and J ends were trimmed by 0 bases and 6 bases, with 14 bases remaining between them. In germline, CDR1 is GTSNPN, CDR2 SVGIG (reference sequence). The CDR3 is 14 residues long. CDR3 loop: CAWSVLSAFDGYTF. The DNA for the CDR3 is TGTGCCTGGAGTGTACTAAGTGCCTTCGATGGCTACACCTTC.

The chain carries TRBV28 and TRBJ2-7; D not certain. Deletions cut 3 bases from V and 1 base from J, with 10 bases between. The CDR3 length is 14 residues. The germline gives CDR1 MDHEN, CDR2 SYDVKM. Written as DNA, the CDR3 is TGTGCCAGCAGTTTGAGACGGAAATCCTACGAGCAGTACTTC. Its protein is CASSLRRKSYEQYF.

The V and J genes are TRBV9 and TRBJ2-2, with D possibly matching TRBD2 (6 bases). V was pared by 4 bases and J by 2 bases, with 12 bases between. The length of the CDR3 is 15 residues. CDR1 is SGDLS and CDR2 is YYNGEE in the germline V gene. CDR3 sequence reads: CASSPGVANTGELFF. The CDR3 coding sequence is TGTGCCAGCAGCCCGGGGGTGGCCAACACCGGGGAGCTGTTTTTT.